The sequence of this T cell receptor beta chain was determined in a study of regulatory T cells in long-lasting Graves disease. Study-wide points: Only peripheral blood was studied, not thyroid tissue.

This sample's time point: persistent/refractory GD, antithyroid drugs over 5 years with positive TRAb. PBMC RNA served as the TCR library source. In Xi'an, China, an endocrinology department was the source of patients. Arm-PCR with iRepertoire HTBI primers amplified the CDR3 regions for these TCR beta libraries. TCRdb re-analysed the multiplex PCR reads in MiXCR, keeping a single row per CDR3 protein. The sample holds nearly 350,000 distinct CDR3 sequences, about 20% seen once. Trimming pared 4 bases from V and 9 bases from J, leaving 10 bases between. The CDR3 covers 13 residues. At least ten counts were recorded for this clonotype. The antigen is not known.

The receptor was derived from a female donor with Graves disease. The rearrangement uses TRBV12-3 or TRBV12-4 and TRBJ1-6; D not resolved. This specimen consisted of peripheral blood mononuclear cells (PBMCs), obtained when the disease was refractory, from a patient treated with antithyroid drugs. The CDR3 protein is CASSSGVGSPLHF. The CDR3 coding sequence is TGTGCCAGCAGTTCGGGTGTTGGTTCACCCCTCCACTTT.